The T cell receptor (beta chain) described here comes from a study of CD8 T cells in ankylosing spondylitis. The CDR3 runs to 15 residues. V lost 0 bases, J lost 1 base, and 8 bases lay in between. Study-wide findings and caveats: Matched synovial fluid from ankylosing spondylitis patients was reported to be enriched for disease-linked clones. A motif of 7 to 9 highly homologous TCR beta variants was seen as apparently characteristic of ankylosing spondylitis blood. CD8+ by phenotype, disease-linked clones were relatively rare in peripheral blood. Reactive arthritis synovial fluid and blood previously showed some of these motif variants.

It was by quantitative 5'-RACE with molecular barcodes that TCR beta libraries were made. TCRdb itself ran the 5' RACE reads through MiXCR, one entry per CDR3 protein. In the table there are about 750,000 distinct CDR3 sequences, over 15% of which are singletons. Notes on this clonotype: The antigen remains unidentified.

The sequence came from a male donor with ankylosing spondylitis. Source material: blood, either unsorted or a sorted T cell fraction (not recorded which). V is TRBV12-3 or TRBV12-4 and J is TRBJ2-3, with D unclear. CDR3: CASSLAPQRTDTQYF. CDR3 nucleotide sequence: TGTGCCAGCAGTTTAGCGCCCCAGCGCACAGATACGCAGTATTTT.